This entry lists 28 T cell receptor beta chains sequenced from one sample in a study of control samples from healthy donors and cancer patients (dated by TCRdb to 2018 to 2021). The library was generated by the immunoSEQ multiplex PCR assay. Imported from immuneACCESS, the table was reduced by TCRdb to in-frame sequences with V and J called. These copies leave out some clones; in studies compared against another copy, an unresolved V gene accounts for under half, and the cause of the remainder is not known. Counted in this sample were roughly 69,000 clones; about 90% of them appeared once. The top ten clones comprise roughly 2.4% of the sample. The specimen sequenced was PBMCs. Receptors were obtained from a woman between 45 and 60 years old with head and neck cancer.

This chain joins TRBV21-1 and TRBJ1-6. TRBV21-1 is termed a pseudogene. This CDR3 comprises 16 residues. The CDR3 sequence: CASAGGTLGFNSPLHF. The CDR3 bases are TGTGCCAGCGCCGGGGGGACCCTGGGATTTAATTCACCCCTCCACTTT.

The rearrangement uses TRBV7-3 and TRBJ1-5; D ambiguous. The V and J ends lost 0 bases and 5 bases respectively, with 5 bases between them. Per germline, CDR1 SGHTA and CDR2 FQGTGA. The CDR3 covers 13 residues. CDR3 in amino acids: CASSLTSDQPQHF. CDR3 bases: TGTGCCAGCAGCTTAACCTCGGATCAGCCCCAGCATTTT.

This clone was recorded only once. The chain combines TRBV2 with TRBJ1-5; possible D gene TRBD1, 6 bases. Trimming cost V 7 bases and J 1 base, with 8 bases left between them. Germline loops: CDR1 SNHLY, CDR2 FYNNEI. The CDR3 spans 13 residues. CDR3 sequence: CASNRESNQPQHF. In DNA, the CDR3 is TGTGCCAGCAACAGGGAGAGCAATCAGCCCCAGCATTTT.

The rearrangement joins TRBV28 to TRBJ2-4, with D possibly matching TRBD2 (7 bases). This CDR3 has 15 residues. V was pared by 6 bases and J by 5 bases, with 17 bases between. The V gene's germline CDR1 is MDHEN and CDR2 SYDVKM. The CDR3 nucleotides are TGTGCCAGCAGCCAGAATTGGGGGGGCCAAAACATTCAGTACTTC. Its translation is CASSQNWGGQNIQYF.

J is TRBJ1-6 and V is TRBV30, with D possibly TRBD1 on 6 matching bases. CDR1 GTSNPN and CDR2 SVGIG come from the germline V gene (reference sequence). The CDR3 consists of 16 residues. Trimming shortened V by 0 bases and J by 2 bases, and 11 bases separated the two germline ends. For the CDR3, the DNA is TGTGCCTGGAGTGTAGGCAGGGGAACCTATAATTCACCCCTCCACTTT. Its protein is CAWSVGRGTYNSPLHF. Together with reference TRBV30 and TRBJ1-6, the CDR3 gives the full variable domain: SQTIHQWPATLVQPVGSPLSLECTVEGTSNPNLYWYRQAAGRGLQLLFYSVGIGQISSEVPQNLSASRPQDRQFILSSKKLLLSDSGFYLCAWSVGRGTYNSPLHFGNGTRLTVT.

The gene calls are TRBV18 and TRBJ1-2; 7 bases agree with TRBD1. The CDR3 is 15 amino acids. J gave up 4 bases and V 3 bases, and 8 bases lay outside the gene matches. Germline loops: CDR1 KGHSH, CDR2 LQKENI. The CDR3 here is CASSPTTGFVYGYTF. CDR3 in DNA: TGTGCCAGCTCACCCACGACAGGGTTTGTCTATGGCTACACCTTC.

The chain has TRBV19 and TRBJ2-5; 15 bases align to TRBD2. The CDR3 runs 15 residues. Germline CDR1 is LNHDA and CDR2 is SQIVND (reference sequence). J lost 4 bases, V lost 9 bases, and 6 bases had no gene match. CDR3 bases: TGTGCCAGCCTCAGGACTAGCGGGGGGGCAGAGACCCAGTACTTC. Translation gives CASLRTSGGAETQYF.

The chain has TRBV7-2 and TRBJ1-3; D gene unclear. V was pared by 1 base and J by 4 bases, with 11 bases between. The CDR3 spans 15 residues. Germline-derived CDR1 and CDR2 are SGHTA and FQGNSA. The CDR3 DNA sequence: TGTGCCAGCAGCTTAGGGTTTGGAGGGGGAAACACCATATATTTT. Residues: CASSLGFGGGNTIYF.

CDR3 sequence (DNA): TGTGCCAGCAGCCGAGGGACTACCTCTAGCACAGATACGCAGTATTTT. This translates into CASSRGTTSSTDTQYF. The chain has TRBV5-4 and TRBJ2-3; TRBD2 aligns across 7 bases. The J segment lost 0 bases and the V segment lost 4 bases, leaving 8 bases of the junction unmatched. This CDR3 region has 16 residues. CDR1 is SGHNT, CDR2 YYREEE, per germline (reference sequence).

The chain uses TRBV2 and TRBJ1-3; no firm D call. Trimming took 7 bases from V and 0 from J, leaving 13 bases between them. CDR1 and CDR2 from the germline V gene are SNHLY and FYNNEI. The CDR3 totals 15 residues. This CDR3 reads CASIRVTISGNTIYF. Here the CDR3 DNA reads TGTGCCAGCATACGGGTAACCATCTCTGGAAACACCATATATTTT.

The CDR3 spells CASSPPGRMNTEAFF. The CDR3 DNA reads as TGTGCCAGCTCACCACCAGGGAGAATGAACACTGAAGCTTTCTTT. The chain has TRBV18 and TRBJ1-1; D remains ambiguous. Looked up from germline, CDR1 is KGHSH and CDR2 is LQKENI. The V and J ends lost 0 bases and 0 bases respectively, with 8 bases between them. The CDR3 sequence is 15 residues long. The entire variable domain, with the rest obtained from reference TRBV18 and TRBJ1-1, is as follows: NAGVMQNPRHLVRRRGQEARLRCSPMKGHSHVYWYRQLPEEGLKFMVYLQKENIIDESGMPKERFSAEFPKEGPSILRIQQVVRGDSAAYFCASSPPGRMNTEAFFGQGTRLTVV.

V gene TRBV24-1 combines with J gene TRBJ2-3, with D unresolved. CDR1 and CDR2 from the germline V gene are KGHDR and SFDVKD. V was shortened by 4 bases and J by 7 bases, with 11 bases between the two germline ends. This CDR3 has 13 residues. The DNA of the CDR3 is TGTGCCACCAGTGACTACCCGGGCTATACGCAGTATTTT. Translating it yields CATSDYPGYTQYF.

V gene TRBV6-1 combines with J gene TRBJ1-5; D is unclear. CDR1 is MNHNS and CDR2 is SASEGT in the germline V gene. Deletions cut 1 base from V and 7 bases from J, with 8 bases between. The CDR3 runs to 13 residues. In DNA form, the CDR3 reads TGTGCCAGCAGTGAAGGGGTACGGCAGCCCCAGCATTTT. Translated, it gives CASSEGVRQPQHF.

Here the CDR3 DNA reads TGTGCCAGCAGCGATCCAGGGGGGTATGGCTACACCTTC. Its translation: CASSDPGGYGYTF. The V call is TRBV7-9, the J call TRBJ1-2; TRBD1 aligns across 7 bases. The CDR3 is 13 residues long. The trim removed 5 bases at V and 5 bases at J, leaving 5 bases unmatched. Germline V lookup: CDR1 SEHNR, CDR2 FQNEAQ (reference sequence).

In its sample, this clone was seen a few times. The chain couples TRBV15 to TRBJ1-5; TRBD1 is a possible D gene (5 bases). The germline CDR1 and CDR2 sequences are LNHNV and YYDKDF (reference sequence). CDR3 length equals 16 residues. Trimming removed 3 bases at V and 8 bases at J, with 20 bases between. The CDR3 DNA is TGTGCCACCAGCAGGGCCCGGGGCGCCGGTGGTGAGCCCCAGCATTTT. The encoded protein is CATSRARGAGGEPQHF.

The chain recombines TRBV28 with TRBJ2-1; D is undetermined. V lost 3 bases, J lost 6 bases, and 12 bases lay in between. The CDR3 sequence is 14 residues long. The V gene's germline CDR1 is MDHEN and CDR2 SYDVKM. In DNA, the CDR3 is TGTGCCAGCAGTTTTCTGCCCGATGGCAATGAGCAGTTCTTC. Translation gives CASSFLPDGNEQFF.

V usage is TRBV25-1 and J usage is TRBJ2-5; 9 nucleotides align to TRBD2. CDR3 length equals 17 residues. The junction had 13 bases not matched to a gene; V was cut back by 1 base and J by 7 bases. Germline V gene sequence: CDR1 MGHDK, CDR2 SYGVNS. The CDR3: CASSESVFSGGIGTQYF. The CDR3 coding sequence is TGTGCCAGCAGTGAATCGGTTTTTAGCGGGGGTATTGGGACCCAGTACTTC.

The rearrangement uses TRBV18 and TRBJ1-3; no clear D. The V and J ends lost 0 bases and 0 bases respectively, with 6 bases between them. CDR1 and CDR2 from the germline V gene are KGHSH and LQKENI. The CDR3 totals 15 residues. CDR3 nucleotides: TGTGCCAGCTCACCACCATCGACCTCTGGAAACACCATATATTTT. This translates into CASSPPSTSGNTIYF.

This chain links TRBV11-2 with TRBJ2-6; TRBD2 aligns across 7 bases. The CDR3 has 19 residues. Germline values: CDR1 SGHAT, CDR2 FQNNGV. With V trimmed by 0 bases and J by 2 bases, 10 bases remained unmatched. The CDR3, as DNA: TGTGCCAGCAGCTTAGACATCGGGGGGTTAGTTCCTGGGGCCAACGTCCTGACTTTC. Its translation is CASSLDIGGLVPGANVLTF.

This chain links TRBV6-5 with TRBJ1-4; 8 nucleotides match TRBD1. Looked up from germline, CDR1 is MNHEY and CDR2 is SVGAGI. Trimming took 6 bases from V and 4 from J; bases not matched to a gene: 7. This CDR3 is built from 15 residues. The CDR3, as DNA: TGTGCCAGCAGCCAACCGACAGGGGTTAATGAAAAACTGTTTTTT. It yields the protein CASSQPTGVNEKLFF.

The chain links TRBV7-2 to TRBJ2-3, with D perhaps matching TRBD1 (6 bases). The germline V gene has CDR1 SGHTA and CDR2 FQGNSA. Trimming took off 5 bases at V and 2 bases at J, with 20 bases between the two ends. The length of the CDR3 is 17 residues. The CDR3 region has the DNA TGTGCCAGCAGCCTTACAGGGACGAGGAGATACACAGATACGCAGTATTTT. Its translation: CASSLTGTRRYTDTQYF.

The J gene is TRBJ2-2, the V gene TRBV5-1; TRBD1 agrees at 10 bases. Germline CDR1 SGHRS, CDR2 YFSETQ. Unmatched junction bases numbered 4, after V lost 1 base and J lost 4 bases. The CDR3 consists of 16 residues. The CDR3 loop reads CASSLLGQGLTGELFF. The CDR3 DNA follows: TGCGCCAGCAGCTTGTTGGGACAGGGGCTCACCGGGGAGCTGTTTTTT.

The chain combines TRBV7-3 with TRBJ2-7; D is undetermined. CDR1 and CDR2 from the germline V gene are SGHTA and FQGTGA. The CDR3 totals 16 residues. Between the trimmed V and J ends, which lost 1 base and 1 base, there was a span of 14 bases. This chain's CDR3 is CASSLNPTAISYEQYF. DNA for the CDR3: TGTGCCAGCAGCTTAAACCCAACGGCGATTTCCTACGAGCAGTACTTC.

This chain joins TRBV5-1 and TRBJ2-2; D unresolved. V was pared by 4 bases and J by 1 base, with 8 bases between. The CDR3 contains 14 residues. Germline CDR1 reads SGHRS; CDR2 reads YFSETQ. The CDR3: CASSLLQNTGELFF. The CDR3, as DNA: TGCGCCAGCAGCCTGCTCCAGAACACCGGGGAGCTGTTTTTT.

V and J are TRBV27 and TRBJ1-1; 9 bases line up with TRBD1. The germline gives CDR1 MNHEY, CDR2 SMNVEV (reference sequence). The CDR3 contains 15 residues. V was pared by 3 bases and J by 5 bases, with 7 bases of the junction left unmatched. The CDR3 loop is CASSFQDRGWTEAFF. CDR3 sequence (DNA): TGTGCCAGCAGTTTCCAAGACAGGGGGTGGACTGAAGCTTTCTTT.

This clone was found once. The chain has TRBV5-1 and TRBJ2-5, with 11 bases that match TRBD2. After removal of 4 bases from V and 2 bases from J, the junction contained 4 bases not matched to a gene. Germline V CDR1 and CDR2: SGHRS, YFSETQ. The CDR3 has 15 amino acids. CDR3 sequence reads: CASSPRLAGQETQYF. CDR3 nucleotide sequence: TGCGCCAGCAGCCCCCGACTAGCGGGGCAAGAGACCCAGTACTTC.

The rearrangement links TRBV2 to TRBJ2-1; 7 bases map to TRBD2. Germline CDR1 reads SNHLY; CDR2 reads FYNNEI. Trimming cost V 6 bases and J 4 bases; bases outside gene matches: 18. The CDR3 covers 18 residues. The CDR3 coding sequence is TGTGCCAGCAGGACGCCATCCCCGTCTTGGGGGGGGTACAATGAGCAGTTCTTC. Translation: CASRTPSPSWGGYNEQFF.

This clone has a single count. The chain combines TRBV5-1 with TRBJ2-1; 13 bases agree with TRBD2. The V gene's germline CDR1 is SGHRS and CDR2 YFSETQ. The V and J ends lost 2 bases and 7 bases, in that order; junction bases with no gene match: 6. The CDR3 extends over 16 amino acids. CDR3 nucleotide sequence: TGCGCCAGCAGCTTAGCCGGACTAGCGGGGGTTAATGAGCAGTTCTTC. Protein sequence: CASSLAGLAGVNEQFF.